The T cell receptor beta chain described here comes from a study of blood T cell repertoires in COVID-19. Clones were read by immunoSEQ multiplex PCR, and TCRdb kept only the in-frame ones, dropping some. The repertoire includes approximately 150,000 clones, about 86% of them detected once, and around a fifth sits in the top ten. Per the germline V gene, CDR1 is SNHLY and CDR2 is FYNNEI. The CDR3 length is 13 residues. V was pared by 10 bases and J by 7 bases, with 13 bases of the junction left unmatched. The chain has TRBV2 and TRBJ2-7, with TRBD1 matching 7 bases. This receptor was identified in a woman in her sixties or seventies who had recovered from COVID-19. Source material: peripheral blood. This CDR3 reads CATPDRPTGEQYF. The CDR3 DNA sequence: TGTGCCACCCCGGACAGGCCGACGGGGGAGCAGTACTTC.